This TCR beta chain appears in the sequencing data of a study of T-cell reconstitution after alpha-beta-depleted transplantation in children. Study-wide results and limits: By about two months after transplant, alpha-beta T cells reportedly arose from several hundred graft clones that had expanded.

V lost 5 bases and J 2 bases, leaving 18 bases between the germline ends. CDR3 length equals 16 residues. Germline assignment: CDR1 SGHTA and CDR2 FQGNSA. With regard to this clonotype: What it recognizes is unknown.

A library of TCRbeta sequences, prepared with unique molecular identifiers, was generated. Using its own MiXCR run on the PCR reads, TCRdb lists one record per CDR3 protein. The data contain 500,000 to 750,000 distinct CDR3 sequences, approximately 13% of them singletons. The receptor's source is a male patient younger than 18 who had a stem cell transplant for acute myeloid leukemia, so the T cells may come from the graft donor. The sequences come from PBMCs, mostly from graft donor cells, collected 360 days after TCRalphabeta/CD19-depleted stem cell transplant. The V and J genes are TRBV7-2 and TRBJ2-5; D is unresolved. DNA of the CDR3: TGTGCCAGCAGCCCGCCCCCCCATTTCCAACAAGAGACCCAGTACTTC. Amino acid sequence: CASSPPPHFQQETQYF.